This TCR beta chain is from a study of cytotoxic CD8 clonotypes in ibrutinib-treated CLL. Overall study context: Researchers reported around 10 relapsed/refractory and some 14 treatment-naive patients, fewer than 18 of them IGHV unmutated. The samples contained a few hundred thousand productive templates on average. They also contained an average of roughly 90,000 productive rearrangements.

Study-wide results and caveats: Clonality was higher at ibrutinib response and returned toward baseline at progression. The public clonotypes identified were infrequent and showed contraction or stability on treatment.

Note on this clone: What it binds is unknown.

Assay: immunoSEQ multiplex PCR; the TCRdb copy retains only in-frame clones and omits some. The table has about 45,000 clones, 60% to 70% seen once. V shed 2 bases and J shed 0 bases, with 1 base lying between them. The CDR3 is made up of 13 amino acids. In germline, CDR1 is MNHEY, CDR2 SMNVEV (reference sequence). The gene calls are TRBV27 and TRBJ2-2; no clear D gene. This receptor was identified in a human donor with chronic lymphocytic leukemia. The starting material was PBMCs, obtained after 24 months of ibrutinib treatment. CDR3 protein: CASSLPNTGELFF. CDR3 in DNA: TGTGCCAGCAGTTTACCGAACACCGGGGAGCTGTTTTTT.